This T cell receptor (beta chain) was sequenced for a study of Ad26.COV2.S vaccination and SARS-CoV-2 variants. Across the whole study: The trial was COV1001 and the donor's arm was Ad26.COV2.S.

Germline V gives CDR1 MNHEY, CDR2 SVGEGT. V was clipped by 2 bases and J by 7 bases, with 12 bases between them. The length of the CDR3 is 14 residues. The method was immunoSEQ multiplex PCR; TCRdb's version includes in-frame clones alone and lacks a portion of them. The sample lists fewer than 800,000 clones; roughly nine tenths were seen once. The treatment here: approximately 18 received Ad26.COV2.S at low or high dose, single or two shots; 5 received placebo; per-sample allocation not given. It was on day 63 after the first vaccine or placebo injection that samples were taken. The source material was peripheral blood, sampled in a trial of Ad26.COV2.S vaccine versus placebo. The receptor's source is a person between 18 and 60 years old who received the Ad26.COV2.S COVID-19 vaccine or a placebo. The chain employs TRBV6-2 or TRBV6-3 and TRBJ1-5, with a tentative D call TRBD1 (6 bases). The CDR3 coding sequence is TGTGCCAGCAGTTACACGCAGGGGAAACAGCCCCAGCATTTT. Translating gives CASSYTQGKQPQHF.